Sequencing of this T cell receptor (beta chain) was carried out in a study of somatic mutations in cytotoxic T cells in rheumatoid arthritis. Study results and caveats: Rising age went with increasing CD8+ clonality in rheumatoid arthritis patients; healthy controls showed no such increase.

Measured with immunoSEQ multiplex PCR; TCRdb has only the in-frame clones, and not every one. The repertoire includes more than 12,000 clones, 75% to 95% of them detected once, and roughly 18% sits in the top ten. As regards this clone: Its target is not known.

With V trimmed by 3 bases and J by 2 bases, 10 bases remained unmatched. The CDR3 length is 18 residues. The germline V gene has CDR1 KGHSH and CDR2 LQKENI. The receptor was derived from a man between 65 and 85 years old with rheumatoid arthritis. This rearrangement joins TRBV18 to TRBJ2-6, with 7 bases identical to TRBD1. Sequenced input: CD4+ T cells sorted from blood. As DNA, the CDR3 is TGTGCCAGCTCACCCACCCGAACAGGGGTCGCTGGGGCCAACGTCCTGACTTTC. This codes for CASSPTRTGVAGANVLTF.